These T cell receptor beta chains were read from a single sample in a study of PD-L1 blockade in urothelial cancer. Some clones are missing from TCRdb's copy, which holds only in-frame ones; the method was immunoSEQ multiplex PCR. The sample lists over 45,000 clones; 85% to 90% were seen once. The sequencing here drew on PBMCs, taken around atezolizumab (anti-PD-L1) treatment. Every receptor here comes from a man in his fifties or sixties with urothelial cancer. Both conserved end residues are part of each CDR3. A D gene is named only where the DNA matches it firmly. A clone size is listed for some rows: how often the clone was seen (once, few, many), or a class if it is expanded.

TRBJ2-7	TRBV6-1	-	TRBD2	CASSEVLGGAYEQYF	TGTGCCAGCAGTGAAGTACTGGGAGGGGCCTACGAGCAGTACTTC
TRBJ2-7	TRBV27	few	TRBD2	CASSPPLVAGGYEQYF	TGTGCCAGCAGTCCTCCCCTGGTGGCGGGAGGGTACGAGCAGTACTTC
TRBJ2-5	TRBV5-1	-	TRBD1	CASSPEGTGGSQYF	TGCGCCAGCAGCCCGGAAGGGACAGGGGGCTCCCAGTACTTC
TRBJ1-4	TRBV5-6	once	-	CASSPTNRGGKLFF	TGTGCCAGCAGCCCCACAAATCGGGGGGGAAAACTGTTTTTT
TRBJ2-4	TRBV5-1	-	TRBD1	CASSLSPDRGRLGPAKNIQYF	TGCGCCAGCAGCTTAAGCCCGGACAGGGGGCGTCTAGGCCCGGCCAAAAACATTCAGTACTTC
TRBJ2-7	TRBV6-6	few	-	CASSYSWEPSYEQYF	TGTGCCAGCAGTTACTCGTGGGAGCCCTCCTACGAGCAGTACTTC
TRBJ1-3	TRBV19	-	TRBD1	CASGTGAAGNTIYF	TGTGCCAGTGGGACAGGGGCTGCAGGAAACACCATATATTTT
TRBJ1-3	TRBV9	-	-	CASSVAVGNTIYF	TGTGCCAGCAGCGTAGCGGTCGGAAACACCATATATTTT
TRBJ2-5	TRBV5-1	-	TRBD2	CASSFRTSDYQETQYF	TGCGCCAGCAGCTTTCGGACTAGCGACTACCAAGAGACCCAGTACTTC
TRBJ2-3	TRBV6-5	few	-	CASRAPGSTDTQYF	TGTGCCAGCAGGGCACCGGGTTCCACAGATACGCAGTATTTT
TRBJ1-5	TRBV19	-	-	CASSMPQNYQPQHF	TGTGCCAGTAGTATGCCACAGAACTATCAGCCCCAGCATTTT
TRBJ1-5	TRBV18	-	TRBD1	CASSPGTGSRGQPQHF	TGTGCCAGCTCACCAGGGACAGGGTCTCGGGGTCAGCCCCAGCATTTT
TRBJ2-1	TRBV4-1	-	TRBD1	CASSQDRDRGWQFF	TGCGCCAGCAGCCAAGATCGGGACAGGGGTTGGCAGTTCTTC
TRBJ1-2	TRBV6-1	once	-	CASGQKEGYTF	TGTGCCAGCGGACAGAAGGAAGGCTACACCTTC
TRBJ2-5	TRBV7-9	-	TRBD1	CASSQPGQQETQYF	TGTGCCAGCAGCCAACCGGGACAGCAAGAGACCCAGTACTTC
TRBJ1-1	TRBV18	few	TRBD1	CASSPYRGRDTEAFF	TGTGCCAGCTCTCCCTACAGGGGGCGGGACACTGAAGCTTTCTTT
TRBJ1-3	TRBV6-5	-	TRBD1	CASRKQGSGNTIYF	TGTGCCAGCAGGAAACAGGGGTCTGGAAACACCATATATTTT
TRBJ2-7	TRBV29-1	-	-	CSVNIGSYEQYF	TGCAGCGTAAATATAGGGAGCTACGAGCAGTACTTC
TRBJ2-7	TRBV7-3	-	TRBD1	CASSTSTGPNEQYF	TGTGCCAGCAGCACTTCGACAGGGCCGAACGAGCAGTACTTC
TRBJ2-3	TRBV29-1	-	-	CSLYPGSTDTQYF	TGCAGCCTCTACCCGGGGAGCACAGATACGCAGTATTTT
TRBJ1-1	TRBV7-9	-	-	CASRPQSQGTTEAFF	TGTGCCAGCAGACCCCAATCCCAGGGGACCACTGAAGCTTTCTTT
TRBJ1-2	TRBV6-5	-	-	CASSYHPPVANYGYTF	TGTGCCAGCAGTTATCATCCCCCCGTAGCTAACTATGGCTACACCTTC
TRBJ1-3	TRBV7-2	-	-	CASSRGGNGNTIYF	TGTGCCAGCAGCCGAGGGGGTAATGGAAACACCATATATTTT
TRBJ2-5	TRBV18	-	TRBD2	CASSPPGLAGETQYF	TGTGCCAGCTCACCACCGGGACTAGCGGGAGAGACCCAGTACTTC
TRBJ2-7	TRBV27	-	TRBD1	CASSRDRGSMEQYF	TGTGCCAGCAGCCGGGACAGGGGCTCTATGGAGCAGTACTTC